This T cell receptor (beta chain) stems from a study of blood T cell repertoires in COVID-19. Turning to the study itself: Acute and convalescent COVID-19 specimens originated in the United States, Italy and Spain. T cells, B-cell-depleted T cells, or PBMCs supplied cDNA or gDNA.

CDR1 is SGHRS and CDR2 is YFSETQ in the germline V gene. The junction had 21 bases not matched to a gene; V was cut back by 4 bases and J by 6 bases. The CDR3 consists of 18 residues. Some clones are missing from TCRdb's copy, which holds only in-frame ones; the method was immunoSEQ multiplex PCR. In the table there are 130,000 to 150,000 clones, roughly 90% of which are singletons. Sequenced material: peripheral blood. This receptor was obtained from a human donor in a cohort sampled during active COVID-19. The V call is TRBV5-1, the J call TRBJ1-2; TRBD1 matches at 7 bases. CDR3 coding DNA: TGCGCCAGCAGCATGGGGGTAGCGGCCAGGGGGGCGCTGGATGGCTACACCTTC. Protein: CASSMGVAARGALDGYTF.